A single sample is the source of the 7 T cell receptor beta chains below, sequenced in a study of Graves' ophthalmopathy and Graves' hyperthyroidism. Amplification targeted the TCR beta CDR3 regions, with RNA transcripts as the source material. Scientists carried out first-round RT-PCR using HTBI primers and then a second-round multiplex PCR. Via MiXCR, TCRdb re-called the multiplex PCR reads, giving one row per CDR3 protein. The sample contains approximately 700,000 distinct CDR3 sequences, roughly two fifths of which appear only once. What was sequenced was peripheral blood. These receptors came from an adult man with Graves' ophthalmopathy.

This clonotype was detected many times. The rearrangement links TRBV2 to TRBJ1-5; D gene unclear. Trimming removed 3 bases at V and 1 base at J, with 1 base between. CDR3 length: 12 amino acids. In germline, CDR1 is SNHLY, CDR2 FYNNEI. CDR3 region: CASSDSNQPQHF. In nucleotides, the CDR3 is TGTGCCAGCAGTGACAGCAATCAGCCCCAGCATTTT.

To note about this clonotype: A much larger clone lies one base from this, so it may be a read error. The CDR3 ends on some other residue instead of the conserved phenylalanine or tryptophan, so this is likely a read error. V is TRBV2 and J is TRBJ1-1; TRBD1 agrees at 7 bases. Germline CDR1 reads SNHLY; CDR2 reads FYNNEI. J gave up 4 bases and V 0 bases, and 20 bases lay outside the gene matches. The CDR3 has 20 amino acids. The CDR3 bases are TGTGCCAGCAGTGAAGCATCCGGGGACAGTCTTTCGAAGACTGGCACTGAAGCTTTCCTT. This encodes CASSEASGDSLSKTGTEAFL.

This sequence joins TRBV11-2 and TRBJ2-3; no reliable D call. Germline values: CDR1 SGHAT, CDR2 FQNNGV. V dropped 5 bases and J dropped 7 bases, with 13 bases sitting between them. CDR3 size: 13 residues. The CDR3 coding sequence is TGTGCCAGCAGCCGCCGACCAGACTATACGCAGTATTTT. Its protein is CASSRRPDYTQYF. Using reference TRBV11-2 and TRBJ2-3 for the parts outside the CDR3, the full variable domain is EAGVAQSPRYKIIEKRQSVAFWCNPISGHATLYWYQQILGQGPKLLIQFQNNGVVDDSQLPKDRFSAERLKGVDSTLKIQPAKLEDSAVYLCASSRRPDYTQYFGPGTRLTVL.

The chain uses TRBV10-3 and TRBJ1-5, with a possible D match to TRBD1 (5 bases). Germline V lookup: CDR1 ENHRY, CDR2 SYGVKD. The CDR3 consists of 15 residues. The CDR3 sequence is CVTRGAGFVNQPQHF. CDR3 DNA sequence: TGTGTCACCAGAGGGGCAGGGTTCGTGAATCAGCCCCAGCATTTT.

This clonotype appeared many times. The chain links TRBV9 to TRBJ1-3; 7 bases agree with TRBD1. The germline CDR1 and CDR2 sequences are SGDLS and YYNGEE. The CDR3 extends over 14 amino acids. V lost 4 bases, J lost 7 bases, and 8 bases stayed unmatched. In DNA, the CDR3 is TGTGCCAGCAGCCCAACAGGGGTTGGGAACACCATATATTTT. Its protein is CASSPTGVGNTIYF.

The V and J genes are TRBV29-1 and TRBJ2-7, with D possibly being TRBD1 or TRBD2 (5 bases each). Per germline, CDR1 SQVTM and CDR2 ANQGSEA. V lost 7 bases to trimming and J lost 1 base, with 14 bases between them. The CDR3 runs 13 residues. This CDR3 is CSEREGPSYEQYF. The CDR3 nucleotides read TGCAGCGAAAGAGAGGGACCGTCCTACGAGCAGTACTTC.

This clonotype was seen at least ten times. The chain is built from TRBV20-1 and TRBJ2-7; D possibly matches TRBD1 or TRBD2 (5 bases each). V lost 4 bases, J lost 3 bases, and 13 bases lay in between. Germline CDR1 and CDR2: DFQATT and SNEGSKA (reference sequence). This CDR3 is 13 amino acids long. The DNA for the CDR3 is TGCAGTGCTATCGGTCAGGGAGTCTACGAGCAGTACTTC. Protein: CSAIGQGVYEQYF.